These 16 T cell receptor beta chains were all obtained from the same sample, sequenced in a study of cytotoxic CD8 clonotypes in ibrutinib-treated CLL. The repertoire was sequenced with immunoSEQ multiplex PCR; TCRdb's copy has only in-frame clones and lacks some. The data contain just over 200,000 clones, 75% to 80% of them seen just once; the ten biggest clones take up around 10%. The material was PBMCs, obtained after 12 months of ibrutinib treatment. The source of these receptors is a human donor with chronic lymphocytic leukemia.

This clone was picked up one time. The V call is TRBV6-6, the J call TRBJ1-3; the D is unclear. Trimming removed 6 bases at V and 0 bases at J, with 15 bases between. This CDR3 is built from 16 residues. Germline CDR1 is MNHNY and CDR2 is SVGAGI (reference sequence). CDR3 sequence: CASRNPGSFSGNTIYF. CDR3 sequence (DNA): TGTGCCAGCAGAAACCCTGGAAGCTTCTCTGGAAACACCATATATTTT.

This clone has just a few counts. The genes are TRBV7-8 and TRBJ1-2; unclear D gene. CDR3 length: 12 amino acids. V lost 1 base and J lost 8, with 8 bases in between. CDR1 SGHVS and CDR2 FQNEAQ come from the germline V gene. The CDR3 nucleotides read TGTGCCAGCAGCTTAGGCGGTGGAGGCTACACCTTC. Protein product: CASSLGGGGYTF.

This clone was detected a few times. This CDR3 is CTSICRLARRAGELFF. The CDR3 DNA sequence: TGCACCAGCATCTGCCGTTTGGCTAGGAGGGCGGGGGAGCTGTTTTTT. V and J are TRBV1 and TRBJ2-2; TRBD2, the D gene given by the table, was not confirmed from the DNA. TRBV1 is an annotated pseudogene. The CDR3 extends over 16 amino acids.

The gene calls are TRBV27 and TRBJ2-7; 8 nucleotides agree with TRBD1. Per the germline V gene, CDR1 is MNHEY and CDR2 is SMNVEV (reference sequence). This CDR3 comprises 15 residues. Trimming removed 2 bases from V and 3 bases from J; junction bases left unmatched: 6. The CDR3 DNA is TGTGCCAGCAGTTTAAAGGGACAGGAGGACTACGAGCAGTACTTC. Amino acid sequence: CASSLKGQEDYEQYF.

The table lists this clone with a few counts. The chain uses TRBV9 and TRBJ2-3; weak D call: TRBD2 (5 bases). Germline CDR1 and CDR2: SGDLS and YYNGEE. With 0 bases removed from V and 0 bases from J, the gap between germline ends came to 17 bases. The CDR3 extends over 18 amino acids. The CDR3, as DNA: TGTGCCAGCAGCGTAGGTGAACTCAGGAGGAGGAGCACAGATACGCAGTATTTT. It codes for CASSVGELRRRSTDTQYF.

The chain recombines TRBV5-1 with TRBJ2-1; 13 nucleotides align to TRBD2. Germline V lookup: CDR1 SGHRS, CDR2 YFSETQ. With 4 bases clipped from V and 0 bases from J, the junction kept 4 bases outside the gene matches. The CDR3 extends over 17 amino acids. CDR3 DNA: TGCGCCAGCAGCCCGGGACTAGCGGGAAGCTCCTACAATGAGCAGTTCTTC. Protein: CASSPGLAGSSYNEQFF. Based on the CDR3 plus reference TRBV5-1 and TRBJ2-1, the full variable domain is KAGVTQTPRYLIKTRGQQVTLSCSPISGHRSVSWYQQTPGQGLQFLFEYFSETQRNKGNFPGRFSGRQFSNSRSEMNVSTLELGDSALYLCASSPGLAGSSYNEQFFGPGTRLTVL.

The chain recombines TRBV6-5 with TRBJ1-1; D gene unclear. The germline CDR1 and CDR2 sequences are MNHEY and SVGAGI. Trimming removed 2 bases from V and 7 bases from J, with 11 bases in between. The CDR3 has 13 amino acids. CDR3 DNA sequence: TGTGCCAGCAGTTACGGGGTCAGGCGTGAAGCTTTCTTT. It encodes CASSYGVRREAFF.

As DNA, the CDR3 is TGCGCCAGCAGCTTGGGGGTCGGCTCTGGGGCCAACGTCCTGACTTTC. Protein product: CASSLGVGSGANVLTF. The gene calls are TRBV5-1 and TRBJ2-6; D unclear. The CDR3 has 16 residues. Germline V gene sequence: CDR1 SGHRS, CDR2 YFSETQ. Trimming cost V 0 bases and J 0 bases, with 7 bases left between them. The full variable domain, its missing parts supplied by reference TRBV5-1 and TRBJ2-6, is KAGVTQTPRYLIKTRGQQVTLSCSPISGHRSVSWYQQTPGQGLQFLFEYFSETQRNKGNFPGRFSGRQFSNSRSEMNVSTLELGDSALYLCASSLGVGSGANVLTFGAGSRLTVL.

V and J are TRBV29-1 and TRBJ2-3, with no clear D. The V gene lost 6 bases and the J gene lost 1 base, with 17 bases spanning the gap. Germline V gene data show CDR1 as SQVTM and CDR2 as ANQGSEA. The CDR3 contains 15 residues. CDR3 residues: CSVAPRSYRTDTQYF. The CDR3 DNA sequence: TGCAGCGTCGCCCCCCGGAGCTATCGCACAGATACGCAGTATTTT.

This chain uses TRBV9 with TRBJ1-4; D remains ambiguous. The CDR3 loop spans 15 amino acids. Germline V CDR1 and CDR2: SGDLS, YYNGEE. V lost 0 bases and J 0 bases, leaving 6 bases between the germline ends. CDR3 amino acids: CASSVVRTTNEKLFF. CDR3 DNA: TGTGCCAGCAGCGTAGTTAGGACAACTAATGAAAAACTGTTTTTT.

The chain is built from TRBV5-1 and TRBJ1-2, with 7 bases matching TRBD1. This CDR3 is 13 amino acids long. Germline loops: CDR1 SGHRS, CDR2 YFSETQ. V dropped 4 bases and J dropped 4; count of bases not matched to a gene: 4. CDR3 in amino acids: CASSQGQSYGYTF. For the CDR3, the DNA is TGCGCCAGCAGCCAGGGACAGTCCTATGGCTACACCTTC.

The gene calls are TRBV19 and TRBJ1-5, with D uncertain. The CDR3 contains 13 residues. In germline, CDR1 is LNHDA, CDR2 SQIVND (reference sequence). Trimming left V 4 bases short and J 4 bases short, with 8 bases between. The CDR3 DNA reads as TGTGCCAGTAGTAGCCGGTCTAATCAGCCCCAGCATTTT. Amino acids: CASSSRSNQPQHF.

The CDR3 spells CASSPGQAAPYNEQFF. As DNA, the CDR3 is TGTGCCAGCAGTCCCGGACAGGCCGCCCCCTACAATGAGCAGTTCTTC. V usage is TRBV28 and J usage is TRBJ2-1; 7 bases map to TRBD1. Germline CDR1 reads MDHEN; CDR2 reads SYDVKM. The trim removed 5 bases at V and 2 bases at J, leaving 9 bases unmatched. There are 16 residues in the CDR3.

This sequence joins TRBV19 and TRBJ1-2; TRBD1 agrees at 8 bases. The CDR3 is 15 residues long. Germline V gene data show CDR1 as LNHDA and CDR2 as SQIVND (reference sequence). V lost 3 bases to trimming and J lost 4 bases; unmatched junction nucleotides: 7. CDR3 bases: TGTGCCAGTAGTATGGGCCCGGGACAGGTCTATGGCTACACCTTC. It translates to CASSMGPGQVYGYTF.

The V gene is TRBV13, the J gene TRBJ2-1; 7 bases match TRBD1. V dropped 0 bases and J dropped 2; count of bases not matched to a gene: 1. The germline V gene has CDR1 PRHDT and CDR2 FYEKMQ (reference sequence). The CDR3 runs to 15 residues. The CDR3 DNA reads as TGTGCCAGCAGCTTAGGCCAGGGGGCCTACAATGAGCAGTTCTTC. The encoded protein is CASSLGQGAYNEQFF.

This clone was observed a single time. The CDR3 sequence: CASSSLGDWAARQETQYF. The CDR3 coding sequence is TGTGCCAGCAGCTCTTTGGGGGATTGGGCAGCAAGACAAGAGACCCAGTACTTC. The chain links TRBV5-4 to TRBJ2-5; D may match TRBD1 or TRBD2 (5 bases each). Deletions cut 3 bases from V and 2 bases from J, with 23 bases between. The V gene's germline CDR1 is SGHNT and CDR2 YYREEE (reference sequence). This CDR3 region has 18 residues.